These 32 T cell receptor beta chains originate from one sample sequenced in a study of CD8 T cells in Susac syndrome. With random hexamers, 0.5 to 1 ug RNA was reverse transcribed. TCRdb fed the immunoSEQ multiplex PCR reads into MiXCR, producing one record per CDR3 protein. In the table there are roughly 160,000 distinct CDR3 sequences, over 85% of which are singletons. Source material: CD4+ T cells from PBMCs. The receptors stem from a human donor in good health.

The rearrangement uses TRBV11-1 and TRBJ2-3, with D unresolved. Trimming stripped 1 base from V and 6 bases from J, with 8 bases between. Germline V gives CDR1 SGHAT, CDR2 FQDESV (reference sequence). CDR3 length: 13 residues. The CDR3 DNA reads as TGTGCCAGCAGCTTAGAAGTGGGGGATACGCAGTATTTT. Protein product: CASSLEVGDTQYF.

The rearrangement links TRBV10-3 to TRBJ2-5; 11 bases agree with TRBD1. The trim removed 10 bases at V and 5 bases at J, leaving 6 bases unmatched. The germline V gene has CDR1 ENHRY and CDR2 SYGVKD. The CDR3 contains 13 residues. CDR3 in DNA: TGTGCCACTAGGGACAGGGGGTTTGAGACCCAGTACTTC. Protein sequence: CATRDRGFETQYF.

The genes are TRBV7-2 and TRBJ2-5; D perhaps matches TRBD1 (5 bases). CDR3 length: 15 residues. CDR1 and CDR2 from the germline V gene are SGHTA and FQGNSA. V was shortened by 1 base and J by 4 bases, with 13 bases between the two germline ends. The CDR3 is CASSLGRGASETQYF. The CDR3 DNA sequence: TGTGCCAGCAGCTTAGGAAGGGGCGCTTCAGAGACCCAGTACTTC.

The V and J genes are TRBV12-3 or TRBV12-4 and TRBJ1-6; D is perhaps TRBD1 (5 bases). The CDR3 has 14 amino acids. The CDR3 sequence: CACRQSGGSSPLHF. CDR3 nucleotide sequence: TGTGCTTGTCGACAGTCGGGAGGTAGTTCACCCCTCCACTTT.

This clonotype was picked up one time. V usage is TRBV5-1 and J usage is TRBJ1-2; D gene unclear. Between the trimmed V and J ends, which lost 7 bases and 4 bases, there was a span of 14 bases. Per the germline V gene, CDR1 is SGHRS and CDR2 is YFSETQ. The CDR3 length is 13 residues. CDR3 residues: CASSDTSSYGYTF. CDR3 sequence (DNA): TGCGCCAGCTCTGACACGTCGTCCTATGGCTACACCTTC.

This chain joins TRBV27 and TRBJ1-6; tentative D call: TRBD1 (5 bases). Trimming removed 2 bases at V and 7 bases at J, with 9 bases between. CDR3 size: 14 residues. The germline V gene encodes CDR1 MNHEY and CDR2 SMNVEV (reference sequence). The CDR3 sequence is CASSLRGRNSPLHF. The CDR3 bases are TGTGCCAGCAGTTTAAGGGGACGCAATTCACCCCTCCACTTT.

The chain couples TRBV11-2 to TRBJ2-1; 7 nucleotides line up with TRBD2. Per germline, CDR1 SGHAT and CDR2 FQNNGV. This CDR3 contains 15 residues. The trim removed 1 base at V and 0 bases at J, leaving 0 bases unmatched. The CDR3 spells CASSLGGSSYNEQFF. In nucleotides, the CDR3 is TGTGCCAGCAGCTTAGGCGGGAGCTCCTACAATGAGCAGTTCTTC.

This chain joins TRBV13 and TRBJ2-3, with 8 bases identical to TRBD1. V dropped 5 bases and J dropped 0; count of bases not matched to a gene: 13. The length of the CDR3 is 18 residues. Germline values: CDR1 PRHDT, CDR2 FYEKMQ (reference sequence). CDR3 DNA sequence: TGTGCCAGCAGCCGTAGACCCCCATGGACAGGGAGCACAGATACGCAGTATTTT. The encoded protein is CASSRRPPWTGSTDTQYF.

J is TRBJ1-5 and V is TRBV23-1; D is undetermined. TRBV23-1 belongs to the ORF category, with a function that is uncertain. The V gene lost 7 bases and the J gene lost 6 bases, with 13 bases spanning the gap. This CDR3 region has 13 residues. The CDR3 here is CASTASGCQPQHF. The DNA of the CDR3 is TGCGCCAGCACCGCAAGTGGGTGTCAGCCCCAGCATTTT.

This clonotype was detected once. The junction departs from the called germline gene at one end, perhaps through a read error. J is TRBJ2-1 and V is TRBV3-1, with TRBD2 as a possible D gene (6 bases). CDR1 LGHDT and CDR2 YNNKEL come from the germline V gene (reference sequence). The CDR3 runs to 12 residues. For the CDR3, the DNA is TGTGCCAGCAGCCAACGCGGGGACCATCCGATCTTC. It encodes CASSQRGDHPIF.

This clonotype was detected only once. V gene TRBV29-1 combines with J gene TRBJ2-2, with 10 bases lining up with TRBD2. The germline V gene has CDR1 SQVTM and CDR2 ANQGSEA. Unmatched junction bases numbered 9, after V lost 5 bases and J lost 0 bases. The CDR3 is made up of 17 amino acids. The CDR3 sequence: CSVRLAGAFANTGELFF. For the CDR3, the DNA is TGCAGCGTTCGGCTAGCGGGGGCGTTCGCGAACACCGGGGAGCTGTTTTTT.

J is TRBJ1-1 and V is TRBV27; D is uncertain. V was trimmed by 8 bases and J by 0 bases, leaving 10 bases between them. This CDR3 spans 13 amino acids. Germline-derived CDR1 and CDR2 are MNHEY and SMNVEV (reference sequence). The CDR3 DNA reads as TGTGCCAGCCGTGACCTCATGAACACTGAAGCTTTCTTT. It encodes CASRDLMNTEAFF.

The CDR3 sequence: CASSFGRSEKLFF. The CDR3 nucleotides are TGTGCCAGCAGCTTTGGGAGGAGTGAAAAACTGTTTTTT. J is TRBJ1-4 and V is TRBV7-2; D remains unclear. Per the germline V gene, CDR1 is SGHTA and CDR2 is FQGNSA. Between the trimmed V and J ends, which lost 3 bases and 7 bases, there was a span of 9 bases. The CDR3 loop spans 13 amino acids.

The genes are TRBV24-1 and TRBJ2-5; D gene ambiguous. V was cut by 5 bases and J by 3 bases, with 6 bases left in between. Germline CDR1 and CDR2: KGHDR and SFDVKD. CDR3 length equals 12 residues. CDR3 bases: TGTGCCACCAGTGGTGGGAAAGAGACCCAGTACTTC. The encoded protein is CATSGGKETQYF.

The rearrangement links TRBV10-3 to TRBJ2-7; tentatively, D is TRBD2 (6 bases). The V end lost 10 bases, the J end lost 6 bases, and 13 bases lay between the germline ends. Germline-derived CDR1 and CDR2 are ENHRY and SYGVKD. The CDR3 has 11 amino acids. The CDR3 DNA reads TGTGCCAGCGGAGGGGAGCTCGAGCAGTACTTC. This gives the protein CASGGELEQYF.

This chain links TRBV3-1 with TRBJ1-2, with TRBD1 matching 7 bases. Germline assignment: CDR1 LGHDT and CDR2 YNNKEL (reference sequence). This CDR3 is 13 amino acids long. V shed 5 bases, J shed 4 bases, and the junction held 4 bases outside the gene matches. In DNA, the CDR3 is TGTGCCAGCAGCTCGGACAGGTCCTATGGCTACACCTTC. Translated, it gives CASSSDRSYGYTF.

The chain uses TRBV6-6 and TRBJ2-7; 7 bases align to TRBD2. Trimming took 4 bases from V and 0 from J; bases not matched to a gene: 3. Germline V gene sequence: CDR1 MNHNY, CDR2 SVGAGI (reference sequence). The CDR3 contains 14 residues. CDR3 in DNA: TGTGCCAGCAGTTCCAGCGGGGTCTCCTACGAGCAGTACTTC. Protein product: CASSSSGVSYEQYF.

The gene calls are TRBV4-1 and TRBJ2-7; TRBD2 is a possible D gene (6 bases). CDR3 length: 15 residues. CDR1 MGHRA and CDR2 YSYEKL come from the germline V gene. The V end was cut by 1 base, the J end by 2 bases, with 12 bases between. The CDR3 sequence: CASSQAHQRAYEQYF. DNA of the CDR3: TGCGCCAGCAGCCAAGCCCACCAGCGGGCCTACGAGCAGTACTTC.

The chain joins TRBV18 to TRBJ2-5; a possible D gene is TRBD2 (7 bases). Germline assignment: CDR1 KGHSH and CDR2 LQKENI. The CDR3 spans 16 residues. V lost 5 bases to trimming and J lost 0 bases, with 16 bases between them. CDR3 in DNA: TGTGCCAGCTCATCACGCGGGGGCAATTACCAAGAGACCCAGTACTTC. This codes for CASSSRGGNYQETQYF.

The rearrangement uses TRBV9 and TRBJ1-2; D is undetermined. CDR3 length: 13 residues. V gave up 4 bases and J gave up 2 bases, with 9 bases separating them. Germline V gene lookup returns CDR1 SGDLS and CDR2 YYNGEE. The CDR3 DNA reads as TGTGCCAGCAGCATGGACGGGAACTATGGCTACACCTTC. Amino acid sequence: CASSMDGNYGYTF.

This chain links TRBV4-2 with TRBJ2-7; 8 nucleotides line up with TRBD1. The CDR3 is 15 residues long. Germline-derived CDR1 and CDR2 are LGHNA and YNFKEQ. Trimming cost V 1 base and J 3 bases; bases outside gene matches: 5. The CDR3 DNA reads as TGTGCCAGCAGCCAAGGGTCAGGGGGCGTCTACGAGCAGTACTTC. Residues: CASSQGSGGVYEQYF.

The V call is TRBV6-5, the J call TRBJ2-7; D unclear. There are 13 residues in the CDR3. Germline V gives CDR1 MNHEY, CDR2 SVGAGI. V was trimmed by 8 bases and J by 3 bases, leaving 14 bases between them. The CDR3 bases are TGTGCCAGCGCCCGGTCCCGGGTCTACGAGCAGTACTTC. It is translated as CASARSRVYEQYF.

The genes are TRBV20-1 and TRBJ1-3, with D unresolved. The germline CDR1 and CDR2 sequences are DFQATT and SNEGSKA (reference sequence). The CDR3 totals 12 residues. The ends were cut back, 1 base at V and 11 bases at J, with 12 bases in the middle. The CDR3 nucleotides are TGCAGTGCTAGAGCCAGCCCGGAGGCCATATATTTT. It yields the protein CSARASPEAIYF.

V is TRBV20-1 and J is TRBJ2-5; TRBD2 matches 10 bases. CDR1 is DFQATT, CDR2 SNEGSKA, per germline (reference sequence). CDR3 size: 13 residues. V was pared by 5 bases and J by 5 bases, with 5 bases of the junction left unmatched. The CDR3 DNA reads TGCAGTGCTGGGGGACTAGCGAGGGAGACCCAGTACTTC. This encodes CSAGGLARETQYF.

The CDR3 region is CASSSLDSRGDGYTF. DNA of the CDR3: TGTGCCAGCAGCTCCCTGGACAGTCGAGGGGATGGCTACACCTTC. J is TRBJ1-2 and V is TRBV14; D perhaps matches TRBD1 (6 bases). Trimming removed 5 bases from V and 6 bases from J, with 19 bases in between. The CDR3 is made up of 15 amino acids. Germline CDR1 reads SGHDN; CDR2 reads FVKESK.

V usage is TRBV6-1 and J usage is TRBJ2-3; D gene unclear. This CDR3 has 14 residues. V was clipped by 1 base and J by 5 bases, with 10 bases between them. Per the germline V gene, CDR1 is MNHNS and CDR2 is SASEGT. This chain's CDR3 is CASSEGARKDTQYF. In DNA, the CDR3 is TGTGCCAGCAGTGAAGGGGCTAGAAAAGATACGCAGTATTTT.

The chain combines TRBV7-2 with TRBJ2-5; D remains ambiguous. The ends were cut back, 4 bases at V and 1 base at J, with 10 bases in the middle. The CDR3 consists of 14 residues. Germline assignment: CDR1 SGHTA and CDR2 FQGNSA. DNA for the CDR3: TGTGCCAGCAGCTCTCTCCCTAGCCAAGAGACCCAGTACTTC. Translated: CASSSLPSQETQYF.

The CDR3, as DNA: TGCGCCAGCAGCCAAGATGTATTTGGGGGAAACACCATATATTTT. Translation: CASSQDVFGGNTIYF. The gene calls are TRBV4-3 and TRBJ1-3, with D uncertain. Germline V CDR1 and CDR2: LGHNA, YSLEER. The ends were cut back, 0 bases at V and 4 bases at J, with 10 bases in the middle. This CDR3 contains 15 residues.

This clonotype has just a few counts. This chain links TRBV5-4 with TRBJ2-7; D gene ambiguous. CDR3 length: 12 amino acids. Germline loops: CDR1 SGHNT, CDR2 YYREEE (reference sequence). V lost 0 bases and J lost 3, with 4 bases in between. CDR3 residues: CASSLERYEQYF. Here the CDR3 DNA reads TGTGCCAGCAGCTTGGAGCGCTACGAGCAGTACTTC.

This sequence joins TRBV15 and TRBJ2-2; TRBD1 matches 11 bases. Germline V gene lookup returns CDR1 LNHNV and CDR2 YYDKDF (reference sequence). The length of the CDR3 is 17 residues. J was trimmed by 0 bases and V by 5 bases; bases with no gene match: 5. The CDR3 spells CATSEGTGGANTGELFF. The DNA of the CDR3 is TGTGCCACCAGCGAGGGGACAGGGGGGGCGAACACCGGGGAGCTGTTTTTT.

As DNA, the CDR3 is TGTGCCAGCTCACCAGGGTCGGCCCAAGAGACCCAGTACTTC. The encoded protein is CASSPGSAQETQYF. The chain recombines TRBV18 with TRBJ2-5; D gene ambiguous. Trimming took 2 bases from V and 1 from J, leaving 8 bases between them. Per the germline V gene, CDR1 is KGHSH and CDR2 is LQKENI. CDR3 length: 14 residues.

CDR3 protein: CATSGGGYGELFF. CDR3 bases: TGTGCCACCAGTGGAGGAGGGTACGGGGAGCTGTTTTTT. The chain recombines TRBV24-1 with TRBJ2-2; tentative D call: TRBD2 (6 bases). V was trimmed by 5 bases and J by 7 bases, leaving 10 bases between them. The CDR3 is made up of 13 amino acids. The germline V gene has CDR1 KGHDR and CDR2 SFDVKD.